This T cell receptor beta chain was recovered during a study of shared clonotypes between healthy human individuals. Study overall: Per donor, three plates held CD4 naive cells, three held CD4 memory, two held CD8 naive and one held CD8 memory.

Regarding the study as a whole: Clonotype sharing across donors was expected to vary with sequencing depth.

A note on this clone: Its target is unknown.

The protocol was immunoSEQ multiplex PCR, while the TCRdb copy is restricted to in-frame clones and leaves out a portion. This table holds 2 million to 3 million clones, 93% found once. The clonotype originates from a man between 18 and 35 years old in good health. Some clones in this sample may be carry-over from other donors' samples. The sample comprised naive CD4+ T cells from PBMCs. Noted subset: CD45RA+ positively selected.

This CDR3 is CASSFRGSNEKLFF. The CDR3, as DNA: TGTGCCAGCAGCTTCCGGGGGAGTAATGAAAAACTGTTTTTT. V gene TRBV5-4 combines with J gene TRBJ1-4; TRBD1 might be the D (5 bases). This CDR3 is 14 amino acids long. Germline values: CDR1 SGHNT, CDR2 YYREEE (reference sequence). V gave up 2 bases and J gave up 4 bases, with 9 bases separating them.